The rows below give T cell receptor beta chains drawn from one sample of a study of T cells after yellow fever vaccination. TCRdb independently ran MiXCR on the 5' RACE reads; one entry per CDR3 protein. The data contain roughly 11,000 distinct CDR3 sequences, roughly 5.8% of them singletons. The sample consisted of PBMCs, either bulk or a sorted T-cell subset (CD4+, CD8+, memory, or dextramer-sorted; not recorded which), taken on the day of the yellow fever booster vaccination. The receptors were sampled from a man aged 30-40 years who received the YFV17D yellow fever vaccine. The CDR3 runs from the conserved cysteine through the conserved F or W. A D gene is named only where the DNA matches it firmly. The size entry is marked missing in some rows and otherwise reads once, few, many or a size class.

j_gene: TRBJ2-7
len: 15
abundance: many
d_gene: TRBD1
v_gene: TRBV19
CDR3nt: TGTGCCAGTAGAACCCGGGACAGGGTCTCCTACGAGCAGTACTTC
CDR3aa: CASRTRDRVSYEQYF

j_gene: TRBJ1-1
len: 12
abundance: many
d_gene: .
v_gene: TRBV29-1
CDR3nt: TGCAGCGGGCAACAGTTGAACACTGAAGCTTTCTTT
CDR3aa: CSGQQLNTEAFF

j_gene: TRBJ2-3
len: 11
abundance: medium-sized
d_gene: .
v_gene: TRBV5-6
CDR3nt: TGTGCCAGCAGCTTCAGGGATACGCAGTATTTT
CDR3aa: CASSFRDTQYF

j_gene: TRBJ2-7
len: 13
abundance: many
d_gene: .
v_gene: TRBV19
CDR3nt: TGTGCCAGTAGTATAGATCAGGACCTCGAGCAGTACTTC
CDR3aa: CASSIDQDLEQYF

j_gene: TRBJ2-2
len: 18
abundance: many
d_gene: TRBD1
v_gene: TRBV7-8
CDR3nt: TGTGCCAGCAGCTTATTTTCGGACAGGGGGCGCGGGACCGGGGAGCTGTTTTTT
CDR3aa: CASSLFSDRGRGTGELFF

j_gene: TRBJ2-5
len: 14
abundance: medium-sized
d_gene: TRBD2
v_gene: TRBV29-1
CDR3nt: TGCAGCGCCCAGGGACTAGCGGGAGCACAGACCCAGTACTTC
CDR3aa: CSAQGLAGAQTQYF

j_gene: TRBJ2-3
len: 14
abundance: many
d_gene: .
v_gene: TRBV10-3
CDR3nt: TGTGCCATCAGTGATTCCGGGGGCACAGATACGCAGTATTTT
CDR3aa: CAISDSGGTDTQYF

j_gene: TRBJ1-1
len: 14
abundance: many
d_gene: TRBD1
v_gene: TRBV30
CDR3nt: TGTGCAAAAATAAGCAGGGGGAAGGACACTGAAGCTTTCTTT
CDR3aa: CAKISRGKDTEAFF

j_gene: TRBJ2-1
len: 14
abundance: many
d_gene: .
v_gene: TRBV7-8
CDR3nt: TGTGCCAGCAGCTTAGCGGGGACGGGGAATGAGCAGTTCTTC
CDR3aa: CASSLAGTGNEQFF

j_gene: TRBJ1-1
len: 14
abundance: many
d_gene: .
v_gene: TRBV15
CDR3nt: TGTGCCACCAGCAGACCCAGGGCGAACACTGAAGCTTTCTTT
CDR3aa: CATSRPRANTEAFF

j_gene: TRBJ2-1
len: 12
abundance: medium-sized
d_gene: .
v_gene: TRBV4-2
CDR3nt: TGTGCCAGCAGCCAAGAACCCAATGAGCAGTTCTTC
CDR3aa: CASSQEPNEQFF

j_gene: TRBJ1-1
len: 13
abundance: medium-sized
d_gene: TRBD1
v_gene: TRBV20-1
CDR3nt: TGCAGTGCTAGAGATGGGACAGGGGCAGGAGCTTTCTTT
CDR3aa: CSARDGTGAGAFF

j_gene: TRBJ1-4
len: 14
abundance: many
d_gene: .
v_gene: TRBV12-3/TRBV12-4
CDR3nt: TGTGCCAGCAGGCCAGGGACAACTAATGAAAAACTGTTTTTT
CDR3aa: CASRPGTTNEKLFF

j_gene: TRBJ1-2
len: 13
abundance: medium-sized
d_gene: .
v_gene: TRBV12-3/TRBV12-4
CDR3nt: TGTGCCAGCAGTTTGGGGACTAACTATGGCTACACCTTC
CDR3aa: CASSLGTNYGYTF

j_gene: TRBJ1-1
len: 11
abundance: many
d_gene: .
v_gene: TRBV29-1
CDR3nt: TGCAGCGTTTCCGATAACACTGAAGCTTTCTTT
CDR3aa: CSVSDNTEAFF

j_gene: TRBJ2-7
len: 13
abundance: medium-sized
d_gene: .
v_gene: TRBV7-3
CDR3nt: TGTGCCAGCAGCTTTGGACCTGCCTACGAGCAGTACTTC
CDR3aa: CASSFGPAYEQYF

j_gene: TRBJ2-1
len: 15
abundance: many
d_gene: TRBD2
v_gene: TRBV9
CDR3nt: TGTGCCAGCAGCGGCACCACTAGCGGGATAAGTGAGCAGTTCTTC
CDR3aa: CASSGTTSGISEQFF

j_gene: TRBJ2-1
len: 14
abundance: many
d_gene: .
v_gene: TRBV18
CDR3nt: TGTGCCAGCTCACCACCCCAGGCCCGCAATGAGCAGTTCTTC
CDR3aa: CASSPPQARNEQFF

j_gene: TRBJ2-5
len: 14
abundance: medium-sized
d_gene: .
v_gene: TRBV6-5
CDR3nt: TGTGCCAGCAGTTACCCCGGAGGGGAAGAGACCCAGTACTTC
CDR3aa: CASSYPGGEETQYF

j_gene: TRBJ2-5
len: 16
abundance: many
d_gene: .
v_gene: TRBV29-1
CDR3nt: TGCAGCGCACTAGGTGGGGAGCAACCCGCTCAAGAGACCCAGTACTTC
CDR3aa: CSALGGEQPAQETQYF

j_gene: TRBJ1-1
len: 13
abundance: many
d_gene: .
v_gene: TRBV12-3/TRBV12-4
CDR3nt: TGTGCCAGCATTAGGGGTGGGCACACTGAAGCTTTCTTT
CDR3aa: CASIRGGHTEAFF

j_gene: TRBJ2-2
len: 15
abundance: many
d_gene: .
v_gene: TRBV20-1
CDR3nt: TGCAGTGCTAGAGATAGTACAAAGGGCGCCGGGGAGCTGTTTTTT
CDR3aa: CSARDSTKGAGELFF

j_gene: TRBJ2-1
len: 14
abundance: medium-sized
d_gene: .
v_gene: TRBV2
CDR3nt: TGTGCCAGCACGTGGAGTAGGGTTAACAATGAGCAGTTCTTC
CDR3aa: CASTWSRVNNEQFF

j_gene: TRBJ2-7
len: 12
abundance: medium-sized
d_gene: .
v_gene: TRBV29-1
CDR3nt: TGCAGCGTTCGGACAGCTACCTACGAGCAGTACTTC
CDR3aa: CSVRTATYEQYF

j_gene: TRBJ1-3
len: 13
abundance: many
d_gene: .
v_gene: TRBV30
CDR3nt: TGTGCCTCACAGACTTCCTCTGGAAACACCATATATTTT
CDR3aa: CASQTSSGNTIYF

j_gene: TRBJ1-4
len: 12
abundance: medium-sized
d_gene: .
v_gene: TRBV29-1
CDR3nt: TGCAGCGCTTCCGGGGGGCCTGAAAAACTGTTTTTT
CDR3aa: CSASGGPEKLFF

j_gene: TRBJ2-1
len: 15
abundance: medium-sized
d_gene: TRBD2
v_gene: TRBV5-5
CDR3nt: TGTGCCAGCAGCTTGGCCTTTAGCGGGAGGAATGAGCAGTTCTTC
CDR3aa: CASSLAFSGRNEQFF

j_gene: TRBJ2-3
len: 13
abundance: medium-sized
d_gene: .
v_gene: TRBV5-1
CDR3nt: TGCGCCAGCAGCTTAAGGGAGCCAGATACGCAGTATTTT
CDR3aa: CASSLREPDTQYF

j_gene: TRBJ2-4
len: 16
abundance: many
d_gene: TRBD2
v_gene: TRBV6-1
CDR3nt: TGTGCCAGCAGTGCAACTAGCGTATTAGCCAAAAACATTCAGTACTTC
CDR3aa: CASSATSVLAKNIQYF

j_gene: TRBJ1-1
len: 14
abundance: many
d_gene: .
v_gene: TRBV29-1
CDR3nt: TGCAGCGTTGACCTGAACAGATTGAACACTGAAGCTTTCTTT
CDR3aa: CSVDLNRLNTEAFF

j_gene: TRBJ2-7
len: 13
abundance: many
d_gene: .
v_gene: TRBV15
CDR3nt: TGTGCCACCAGCAAAGATACGACCTACGAGCAGTACTTC
CDR3aa: CATSKDTTYEQYF

j_gene: TRBJ2-7
len: 14
abundance: many
d_gene: .
v_gene: TRBV5-6
CDR3nt: TGTGCCAGCAGCTTCTCTATGGGCGGATACGAGCAGTACTTC
CDR3aa: CASSFSMGGYEQYF

j_gene: TRBJ2-5
len: 17
abundance: many
d_gene: TRBD2
v_gene: TRBV10-3
CDR3nt: TGTGCCATCAGTGAGGCCCCTAGCGGGAGTGGGGTGGAGACCCAGTACTTC
CDR3aa: CAISEAPSGSGVETQYF

j_gene: TRBJ2-1
len: 16
abundance: many
d_gene: .
v_gene: TRBV20-1
CDR3nt: TGCAGTGCTAGAGGCTTGACTAGTTCGTGGGTAAATGAGCAGTTCTTC
CDR3aa: CSARGLTSSWVNEQFF

j_gene: TRBJ2-5
len: 15
abundance: .
d_gene: .
v_gene: TRBV3-1
CDR3nt: TGTGCCTGCTGCCGCAACACCAAACACCAAGAGACCCAGTACTTC
CDR3aa: CACCRNTKHQETQYF

j_gene: TRBJ2-5
len: 14
abundance: medium-sized
d_gene: .
v_gene: TRBV4-2
CDR3nt: TGTGCCAGCAGCCAAACAGTCCAACAAGAGACCCAGTACTTC
CDR3aa: CASSQTVQQETQYF

j_gene: TRBJ2-2
len: 11
abundance: medium-sized
d_gene: .
v_gene: TRBV29-1
CDR3nt: TGCAGCGAAAAAGCGTTCGGGGAGCTGTTTTTT
CDR3aa: CSEKAFGELFF

j_gene: TRBJ1-1
len: 13
abundance: medium-sized
d_gene: .
v_gene: TRBV12-3/TRBV12-4
CDR3nt: TGTGCCAGCAGTTCTACTTGGGGCACTGAAGCTTTCTTT
CDR3aa: CASSSTWGTEAFF

j_gene: TRBJ1-1
len: 13
abundance: many
d_gene: .
v_gene: TRBV30
CDR3nt: TGTGCCTGGGACATCCGGCAGGCCACTGAAGCTTTCTTT
CDR3aa: CAWDIRQATEAFF

j_gene: TRBJ2-2
len: 16
abundance: many
d_gene: .
v_gene: TRBV6-5
CDR3nt: TGTGCCAGCAGTTACTCGTCGGGAGAGCGACCCGGGGAGCTGTTTTTT
CDR3aa: CASSYSSGERPGELFF

j_gene: TRBJ1-1
len: 17
abundance: many
d_gene: TRBD1
v_gene: TRBV5-4
CDR3nt: TGTGCCAGCAGATCAAAAACAGGGACAGGATCCAACACTGAAGCTTTCTTT
CDR3aa: CASRSKTGTGSNTEAFF

j_gene: TRBJ2-7
len: 17
abundance: medium-sized
d_gene: .
v_gene: TRBV3-1
CDR3nt: TGTGCCAGCAGCCAATCCCCTGCCGGAGACTCACCCTACGAGCAGTACTTC
CDR3aa: CASSQSPAGDSPYEQYF

j_gene: TRBJ2-7
len: 13
abundance: .
d_gene: .
v_gene: TRBV12-3/TRBV12-4
CDR3nt: TGTGCCAGCAGTTTGGCGGGCAGCTACGAGCAGTACTTC
CDR3aa: CASSLAGSYEQYF

j_gene: TRBJ1-1
len: 14
abundance: many
d_gene: .
v_gene: TRBV6-2/TRBV6-3
CDR3nt: TGTGCCAGCAGCCCCCTAACAGTGACCACTGAAGCTTTCTTT
CDR3aa: CASSPLTVTTEAFF

j_gene: TRBJ1-1
len: 13
abundance: medium-sized
d_gene: .
v_gene: TRBV12-3/TRBV12-4
CDR3nt: TGTGCCAGCAGTTTAAATCACAACACTGAAGCTTTCTTT
CDR3aa: CASSLNHNTEAFF

j_gene: TRBJ2-1
len: 17
abundance: many
d_gene: TRBD1
v_gene: TRBV6-2/TRBV6-3
CDR3nt: TGTGCCAGCAGACGTCGCGCGACAGGGAACTCCTACAATGAGCAGTTCTTC
CDR3aa: CASRRRATGNSYNEQFF

j_gene: TRBJ2-3
len: 13
abundance: many
d_gene: .
v_gene: TRBV20-1
CDR3nt: TGCAGTGCTAGCCTCTCTAGCATAGATACGCAGTATTTT
CDR3aa: CSASLSSIDTQYF

j_gene: TRBJ2-7
len: 16
abundance: many
d_gene: TRBD2
v_gene: TRBV20-1
CDR3nt: TGCAGTGCTAGAGAAAGGAAGGGGCTAGCGGGAGGCGAGCAGTACTTC
CDR3aa: CSARERKGLAGGEQYF

j_gene: TRBJ2-3
len: 14
abundance: many
d_gene: TRBD1
v_gene: TRBV18
CDR3nt: TGTGCCAGCTCACGGGACAGGGGAGTAGATACGCAGTATTTT
CDR3aa: CASSRDRGVDTQYF

j_gene: TRBJ2-1
len: 15
abundance: medium-sized
d_gene: TRBD2
v_gene: TRBV12-3/TRBV12-4
CDR3nt: TGTGCCAGCAGCCTTATAGCGGGAGGACTTGATGAGCAGTTCTTC
CDR3aa: CASSLIAGGLDEQFF

j_gene: TRBJ2-3
len: 14
abundance: medium-sized
d_gene: .
v_gene: TRBV12-3/TRBV12-4
CDR3nt: TGTGCCAGCAGTTTAGGGCGGGGCACAGATACGCAGTATTTT
CDR3aa: CASSLGRGTDTQYF

j_gene: TRBJ1-3
len: 14
abundance: medium-sized
d_gene: .
v_gene: TRBV20-1
CDR3nt: TGCAGTGCTAGGGTGCTGGGGTCTGGAAACACCATATATTTT
CDR3aa: CSARVLGSGNTIYF

j_gene: TRBJ2-2
len: 14
abundance: many
d_gene: .
v_gene: TRBV5-4
CDR3nt: TGTGCCAGCAGCTTTGGACAGACTGAGAGGGAGCTGTTTTTT
CDR3aa: CASSFGQTERELFF

j_gene: TRBJ2-4
len: 17
abundance: many
d_gene: .
v_gene: TRBV5-4
CDR3nt: TGTGCCAGCAGCTTGGTGGGGGGCGCGGGTCGTGAAAACATTCAGTACTTC
CDR3aa: CASSLVGGAGRENIQYF

j_gene: TRBJ2-1
len: 15
abundance: medium-sized
d_gene: TRBD2
v_gene: TRBV5-1
CDR3nt: TGCGCCAGCAGCTTGGTGGCGGGAGGGTGGAATGAGCAGTTCTTC
CDR3aa: CASSLVAGGWNEQFF